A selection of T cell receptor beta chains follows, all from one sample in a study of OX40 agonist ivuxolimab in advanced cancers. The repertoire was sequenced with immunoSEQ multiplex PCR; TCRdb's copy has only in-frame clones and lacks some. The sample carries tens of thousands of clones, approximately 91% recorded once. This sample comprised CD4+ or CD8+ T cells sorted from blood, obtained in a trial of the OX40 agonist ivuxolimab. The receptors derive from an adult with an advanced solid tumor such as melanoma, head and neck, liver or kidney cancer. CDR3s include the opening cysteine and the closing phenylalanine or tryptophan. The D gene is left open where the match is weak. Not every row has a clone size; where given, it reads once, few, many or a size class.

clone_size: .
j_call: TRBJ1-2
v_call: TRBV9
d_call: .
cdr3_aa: CASSVGGGVSALVYGYTF
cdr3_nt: TGTGCCAGCAGCGTAGGAGGGGGGGTCAGCGCCCTGGTCTATGGCTACACCTTC

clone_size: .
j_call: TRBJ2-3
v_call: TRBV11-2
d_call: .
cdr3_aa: CASSPPVSSADTQYF
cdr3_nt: TGTGCCAGCAGCCCGCCGGTCAGCTCGGCAGATACGCAGTATTTT

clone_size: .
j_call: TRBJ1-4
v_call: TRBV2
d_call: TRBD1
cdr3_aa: CASSETGSNEKLFF
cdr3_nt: TGTGCCAGCAGTGAGACAGGGTCTAATGAAAAACTGTTTTTT

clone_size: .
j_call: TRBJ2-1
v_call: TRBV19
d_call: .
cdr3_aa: CASSIGQGPYNEQFF
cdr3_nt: TGTGCCAGTAGTATAGGCCAGGGACCCTACAATGAGCAGTTCTTC

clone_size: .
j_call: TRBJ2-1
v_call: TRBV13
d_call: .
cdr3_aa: CASSLHRGNEQFF
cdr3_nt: TGTGCCAGCAGCTTACACAGAGGCAATGAGCAGTTCTTC

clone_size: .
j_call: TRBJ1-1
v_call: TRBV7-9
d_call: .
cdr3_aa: CASSLDRHPNTEAFF
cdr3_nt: TGTGCCAGCAGCTTAGATCGACACCCGAACACTGAAGCTTTCTTT

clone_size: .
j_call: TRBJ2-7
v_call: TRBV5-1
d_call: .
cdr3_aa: CASSAGTFGYEQYF
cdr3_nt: TGCGCCAGCAGCGCCGGGACATTCGGTTACGAGCAGTACTTC

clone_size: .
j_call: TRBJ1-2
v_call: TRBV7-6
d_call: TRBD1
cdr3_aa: CASSSGQGGYGYTF
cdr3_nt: TGTGCCAGCAGCTCGGGACAGGGAGGCTATGGCTACACCTTC

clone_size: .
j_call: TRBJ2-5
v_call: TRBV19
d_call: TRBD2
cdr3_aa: CASSFPGGEETQYF
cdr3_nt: TGTGCCAGTAGTTTTCCGGGAGGGGAAGAGACCCAGTACTTC

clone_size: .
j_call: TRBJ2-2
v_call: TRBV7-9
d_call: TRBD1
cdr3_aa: CASSPRTGTENTGELFF
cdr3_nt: TGTGCCAGCAGCCCTCGGACCGGGACAGAGAACACCGGGGAGCTGTTTTTT

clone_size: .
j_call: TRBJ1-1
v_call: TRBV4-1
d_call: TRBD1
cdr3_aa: CASSHAILTGGTEAFF
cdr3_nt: TGCGCCAGCAGCCACGCAATCCTCACAGGGGGTACTGAAGCTTTCTTT

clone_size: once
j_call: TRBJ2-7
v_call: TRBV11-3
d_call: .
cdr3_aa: CASTPWGRSSYEQYF
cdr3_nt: TGTGCCAGCACCCCCTGGGGGCGGAGCTCCTACGAGCAGTACTTC

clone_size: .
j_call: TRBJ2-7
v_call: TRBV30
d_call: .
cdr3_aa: CAWSFLAGYEQYF
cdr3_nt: TGTGCCTGGAGCTTCCTCGCGGGGTACGAGCAGTACTTC

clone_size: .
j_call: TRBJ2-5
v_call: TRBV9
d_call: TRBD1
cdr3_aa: CASSPWDRQETQYF
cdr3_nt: TGTGCCAGCAGCCCTTGGGACAGGCAAGAGACCCAGTACTTC